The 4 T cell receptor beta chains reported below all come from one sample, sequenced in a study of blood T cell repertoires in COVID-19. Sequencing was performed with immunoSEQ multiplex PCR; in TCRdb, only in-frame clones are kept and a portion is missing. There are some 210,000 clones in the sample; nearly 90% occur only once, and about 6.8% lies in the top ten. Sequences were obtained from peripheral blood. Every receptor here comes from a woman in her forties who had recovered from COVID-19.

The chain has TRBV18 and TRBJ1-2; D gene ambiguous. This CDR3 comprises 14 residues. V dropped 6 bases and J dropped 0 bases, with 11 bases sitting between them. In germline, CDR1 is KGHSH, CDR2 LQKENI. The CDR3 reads CASSFEITNYGYTF. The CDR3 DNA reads TGTGCCAGCTCGTTCGAGATTACTAACTATGGCTACACCTTC.

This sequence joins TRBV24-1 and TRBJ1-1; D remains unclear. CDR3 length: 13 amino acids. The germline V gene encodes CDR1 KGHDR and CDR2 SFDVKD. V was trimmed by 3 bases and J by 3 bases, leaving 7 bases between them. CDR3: CATSDPPYTEAFF. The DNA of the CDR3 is TGTGCCACCAGTGATCCCCCTTACACTGAAGCTTTCTTT.

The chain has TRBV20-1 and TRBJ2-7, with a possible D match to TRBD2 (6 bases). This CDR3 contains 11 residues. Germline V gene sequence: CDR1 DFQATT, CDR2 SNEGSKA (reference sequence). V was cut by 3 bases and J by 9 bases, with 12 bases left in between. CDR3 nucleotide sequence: TGCAGTGCTAGCGGGGGACCCTGGCAGTACTTC. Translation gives CSASGGPWQYF.

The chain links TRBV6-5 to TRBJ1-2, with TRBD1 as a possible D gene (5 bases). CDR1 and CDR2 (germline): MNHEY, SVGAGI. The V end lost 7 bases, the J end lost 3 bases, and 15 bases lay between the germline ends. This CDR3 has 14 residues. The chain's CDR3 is CASTHVGGDYGYTF. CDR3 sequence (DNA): TGTGCCAGCACCCACGTCGGGGGGGACTATGGCTACACCTTC.